The 20 T cell receptor beta chains below come from one sample, sequenced in a study of cytomegalovirus exposure and HLA in healthy donors. Primers included in the PCR were 60 Vbeta and 13 Jbeta primers. Sequencing was performed with immunoSEQ multiplex PCR; in TCRdb, only in-frame clones are kept and a portion is missing. Among roughly 200,000 clones listed, approximately 85% were seen once. Sample: PBMCs. These receptors came from a woman in her 50s in good health and CMV-seronegative.

The gene calls are TRBV28 and TRBJ1-2; a possible D gene is TRBD1 (6 bases). Germline loops: CDR1 MDHEN, CDR2 SYDVKM. The CDR3 is made up of 12 amino acids. Between the trimmed V and J ends, which lost 4 bases and 4 bases, there was a span of 7 bases. This CDR3 is CASSWTAYGYTF. The CDR3 DNA sequence: TGTGCCAGCAGTTGGACAGCCTATGGCTACACCTTC.

The rearrangement joins TRBV19 to TRBJ2-7; TRBD2 is a possible D gene (5 bases). V gave up 3 bases and J gave up 2 bases, with 11 bases separating them. The CDR3 extends over 14 amino acids. From germline, CDR1 is LNHDA and CDR2 SQIVND (reference sequence). The CDR3 is CASSIRGTTYEQYF. For the CDR3, the DNA is TGTGCCAGTAGTATCCGGGGTACGACCTACGAGCAGTACTTC. Variable domain in full (rest from reference TRBV19 and TRBJ2-7): DGGITQSPKYLFRKEGQNVTLSCEQNLNHDAMYWYRQDPGQGLRLIYYSQIVNDFQKGDIAEGYSVSREKKESFPLTVTSAQKNPTAFYLCASSIRGTTYEQYFGPGTRLTVT.

The CDR3 is CASSLVNQPQHF. CDR3 DNA: TGTGCCAGCAGCCTTGTTAATCAGCCCCAGCATTTT. This rearrangement joins TRBV7-9 to TRBJ1-5, with no clear D. Between the trimmed V and J ends, which lost 5 bases and 4 bases, there was a span of 6 bases. Germline loops: CDR1 SEHNR, CDR2 FQNEAQ (reference sequence). This CDR3 region has 12 residues.

This chain connects TRBV19 to TRBJ1-5; 8 nucleotides line up with TRBD1. Germline V gene data show CDR1 as LNHDA and CDR2 as SQIVND (reference sequence). The CDR3 consists of 15 residues. The trim removed 6 bases at V and 7 bases at J, leaving 11 bases unmatched. The CDR3 region has the DNA TGTGCCAGTAGATTACCGGGACAGGCTTTGCAGCCCCAGCATTTT. This translates into CASRLPGQALQPQHF.

The chain uses TRBV19 and TRBJ2-1, with a possible D match to TRBD1 (6 bases). Germline-derived CDR1 and CDR2 are LNHDA and SQIVND (reference sequence). V shed 4 bases and J shed 6 bases, with 10 bases lying between them. This CDR3 is 13 amino acids long. The CDR3 nucleotides are TGTGCCAGTAGTACTCAGGGGCTCAATGAGCAGTTCTTC. The encoded protein is CASSTQGLNEQFF.

The chain uses TRBV2 and TRBJ1-1; no firm D call. The CDR3 spans 14 residues. Germline values: CDR1 SNHLY, CDR2 FYNNEI. Trimming took off 7 bases at V and 2 bases at J, with 14 bases between the two ends. CDR3 loop: CASKRVTANTEAFF. DNA of the CDR3: TGTGCCAGCAAACGAGTAACAGCCAACACTGAAGCTTTCTTT.

On this clone itself: This CDR3 is also generated by other DNA sequences in the sample. V usage is TRBV19 and J usage is TRBJ2-7; 10 bases fit TRBD2. V was clipped by 4 bases and J by 4 bases; unmatched bases: 4. The CDR3 has 14 amino acids. Germline-derived CDR1 and CDR2 are LNHDA and SQIVND (reference sequence). CDR3 nucleotides: TGTGCCAGTAGTAGGACTAGCGGATCTTACGAGCAGTACTTC. Encoded protein: CASSRTSGSYEQYF.

The J gene is TRBJ2-1, the V gene TRBV5-1; 11 nucleotides agree with TRBD2. CDR3 length equals 15 residues. CDR1 SGHRS and CDR2 YFSETQ come from the germline V gene. With V trimmed by 4 bases and J by 2 bases, 2 bases remained unmatched. The chain's CDR3 is CASSPTSGAYNEQFF. As DNA, the CDR3 is TGCGCCAGCAGCCCGACTAGCGGGGCCTACAATGAGCAGTTCTTC.

The rearrangement joins TRBV11-2 to TRBJ2-6; the D gene is possibly TRBD1 (6 bases). The CDR3 has 14 amino acids. Per germline, CDR1 SGHAT and CDR2 FQNNGV. V was pared by 5 bases and J by 4 bases, with 9 bases between. Here the CDR3 reads CASSPGDGANVLTF. The CDR3 DNA reads TGTGCCAGCAGCCCAGGGGACGGGGCCAACGTCCTGACTTTC.

The chain is built from TRBV5-1 and TRBJ2-1; D is unclear. This CDR3 spans 15 amino acids. The V end lost 4 bases, the J end lost 7 bases, and 18 bases lay between the germline ends. Germline V gene lookup returns CDR1 SGHRS and CDR2 YFSETQ. DNA of the CDR3: TGCGCCAGCAGCCTGAATGTGTCCCCGGTTAATGAGCAGTTCTTC. Translation gives CASSLNVSPVNEQFF.

The rearrangement uses TRBV5-1 and TRBJ1-1, with D perhaps matching TRBD1 (5 bases). CDR1 and CDR2 (germline): SGHRS, YFSETQ. This CDR3 is built from 13 residues. V shed 3 bases and J shed 4 bases, with 10 bases lying between them. The CDR3 coding sequence is TGCGCCAGCAGCTCCCAGGGTACCACTGAAGCTTTCTTT. It codes for CASSSQGTTEAFF.

This clone occurred once. CDR3 DNA sequence: TGCGCCAGCACCGGAGGGCGGGTAGCGGGAGCAGATACGCAGTATTTT. As protein: CASTGGRVAGADTQYF. This rearrangement joins TRBV10-1 to TRBJ2-3; 9 bases map to TRBD2. Losses at the gene ends were 7 bases for V and 4 bases for J; bases not matched to a gene: 12. The CDR3 sequence is 16 residues long. Germline CDR1 is WNHNN and CDR2 is SYGVQD (reference sequence).

The chain links TRBV19 to TRBJ1-5; the match to TRBD1 covers 10 bases. V lost 6 bases and J lost 2; bases outside the gene matches: 7. There are 16 residues in the CDR3. CDR1 and CDR2 from the germline V gene are LNHDA and SQIVND (reference sequence). CDR3 in amino acids: CASSRRQGAGNQPQHF. CDR3 nucleotide sequence: TGTGCCAGTAGCCGTAGACAGGGGGCGGGCAATCAGCCCCAGCATTTT.

This chain connects TRBV28 to TRBJ1-4; 10 bases map to TRBD1. Trimming cost V 5 bases and J 5 bases; bases outside gene matches: 20. Per the germline V gene, CDR1 is MDHEN and CDR2 is SYDVKM. The CDR3 is 20 amino acids. CDR3 residues: CASSRPSGQGTRGWNEKLFF. CDR3 coding DNA: TGTGCCAGCAGTCGGCCATCGGGACAGGGGACAAGGGGTTGGAATGAAAAACTGTTTTTT.

CDR3 DNA sequence: TGTGCCAACCCCAGGGGTGGCACCGGGGAGCTGTTTTTT. It codes for CANPRGGTGELFF. The V call is TRBV7-9, the J call TRBJ2-2, with a weak D call TRBD1 (6 bases). V was shortened by 10 bases and J by 4 bases, with 13 bases between the two germline ends. The germline V gene encodes CDR1 SEHNR and CDR2 FQNEAQ (reference sequence). The CDR3 loop spans 13 amino acids.

For this clone: One junction end disagrees with the germline gene, perhaps due to a read error. The gene calls are TRBV28 and TRBJ1-4; 10 bases map to TRBD1. Looked up from germline, CDR1 is MDHEN and CDR2 is SYDVKM. The CDR3 sequence is 19 residues long. The CDR3: CASNLVGTGVPSTNEKLFF. The CDR3 nucleotides are TGTGCCAGCAATTTAGTAGGGACAGGGGTCCCCTCAACTAATGAAAAACTGTTTTTT.

A few counts support this clone. The V call is TRBV6-1, the J call TRBJ2-2; 12 nucleotides line up with TRBD2. The CDR3 loop spans 15 amino acids. Trimming removed 2 bases from V and 6 bases from J; junction bases left unmatched: 1. Germline V gives CDR1 MNHNS, CDR2 SASEGT. CDR3 coding DNA: TGTGCCAGCAGTGAACTAGCGGGAGGGCCCGGGGAGCTGTTTTTT. Amino acid sequence: CASSELAGGPGELFF.

J is TRBJ2-3 and V is TRBV5-4; 13 nucleotides align to TRBD2. The germline V gene has CDR1 SGHNT and CDR2 YYREEE (reference sequence). J was trimmed by 1 base and V by 3 bases; bases with no gene match: 8. This CDR3 spans 18 amino acids. CDR3 region: CASSSGLAGVSGTDTQYF. The CDR3 DNA follows: TGTGCCAGCAGCTCCGGACTAGCGGGAGTCTCAGGCACAGATACGCAGTATTTT.

The V call is TRBV11-3, the J call TRBJ2-1, with 10 positions matching TRBD2. The CDR3 is 15 amino acids. V dropped 2 bases and J dropped 7; count of bases not matched to a gene: 5. Germline assignment: CDR1 SGHNT and CDR2 YENEEA. The CDR3 protein is CASSLSSGSRNEQFF. The CDR3 region has the DNA TGTGCCAGCAGCTTATCTAGCGGGAGTCGGAATGAGCAGTTCTTC.

This clone was recorded once. The chain employs TRBV5-4 and TRBJ1-4, with a weak D call TRBD1 (6 bases). V dropped 3 bases and J dropped 8 bases, with 14 bases sitting between them. The CDR3 has 14 amino acids. The germline V gene encodes CDR1 SGHNT and CDR2 YYREEE (reference sequence). The CDR3 sequence is CASSSGTGREKLFF. The DNA for the CDR3 is TGTGCCAGCAGCTCCGGCACAGGGAGAGAAAAACTGTTTTTT.